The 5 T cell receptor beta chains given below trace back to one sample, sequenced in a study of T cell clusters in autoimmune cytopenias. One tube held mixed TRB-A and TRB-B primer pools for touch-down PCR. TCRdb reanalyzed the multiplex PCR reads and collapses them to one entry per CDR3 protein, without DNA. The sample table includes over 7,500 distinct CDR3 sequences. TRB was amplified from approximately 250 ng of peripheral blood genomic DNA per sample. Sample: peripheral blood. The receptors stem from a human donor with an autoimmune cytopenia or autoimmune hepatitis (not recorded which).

The CDR3 spells CASSVRGQETQYF. The chain joins TRBV5-1 to TRBJ2-5; there is no DNA to check the TCRdb D call of TRBD1. The CDR3 is made up of 13 amino acids. The germline V gene encodes CDR1 SGHRS and CDR2 YFSETQ.

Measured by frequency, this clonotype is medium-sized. The CDR3 loop reads CASSWTGGGEQFF. This chain connects TRBV6-5 to TRBJ2-1; the TRBD1 assignment by TCRdb is unverifiable without DNA. This CDR3 spans 13 amino acids. Germline V lookup: CDR1 MNHEY, CDR2 SVGAGI.

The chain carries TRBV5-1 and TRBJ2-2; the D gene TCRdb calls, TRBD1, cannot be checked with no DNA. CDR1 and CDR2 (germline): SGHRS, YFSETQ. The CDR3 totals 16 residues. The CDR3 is CASSFMAGINTGELFF.

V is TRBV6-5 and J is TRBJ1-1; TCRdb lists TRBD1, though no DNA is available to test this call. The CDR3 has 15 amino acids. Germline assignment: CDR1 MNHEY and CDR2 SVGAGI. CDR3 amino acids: CASSYGGFGGSEAFF.

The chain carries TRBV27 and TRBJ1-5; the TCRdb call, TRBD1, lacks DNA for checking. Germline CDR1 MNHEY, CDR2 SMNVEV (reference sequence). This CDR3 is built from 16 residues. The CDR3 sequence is CASMNPHRATNQPQHF.